What follows are 9 T cell receptor beta chains derived from one specimen sequenced in a study of T cells in Graves' hyperthyroidism and ophthalmopathy. TCR beta CDR3 sequences were amplified from RNA transcripts. HTBI primers were employed in a first-round RT-PCR of the TCR CDR3. A single record per CDR3 protein comes from TCRdb applying MiXCR to the multiplex PCR reads. The sample shows around 420,000 distinct CDR3 sequences, approximately 14% of them seen only once. What was sequenced was blood. These TCRs come from a woman aged 18-29 years with Graves' hyperthyroidism.

The chain combines TRBV28 with TRBJ2-2; the match to TRBD2 covers 12 bases. Unmatched junction bases numbered 9, after V lost 6 bases and J lost 7 bases. This CDR3 spans 16 amino acids. CDR1 and CDR2 (germline): MDHEN, SYDVKM. The CDR3 region is CASSPPLAGGYGELFF. CDR3 sequence (DNA): TGTGCCAGCAGCCCCCCCCTAGCGGGAGGGTACGGGGAGCTGTTTTTT. Full variable domain (missing parts from reference TRBV28 and TRBJ2-2): DVKVTQSSRYLVKRTGEKVFLECVQDMDHENMFWYRQDPGLGLRLIYFSYDVKMKEKGDIPEGYSVSREKKERFSLILESASTNQTSMYLCASSPPLAGGYGELFFGEGSRLTVL.

This clonotype was detected a few times. The chain links TRBV9 to TRBJ1-6, with D hard to call. The germline gives CDR1 SGDLS, CDR2 YYNGEE. The length of the CDR3 is 14 residues. V dropped 1 base and J dropped 5 bases, with 7 bases sitting between them. CDR3 amino acids: CASSVNDNNSPLHF. In DNA form, the CDR3 reads TGTGCCAGCAGCGTAAATGACAATAATTCACCCCTCCACTTT.

This clonotype has more than one count but fewer than ten. The rearrangement uses TRBV13 and TRBJ1-5; 7 bases agree with TRBD1. V shed 2 bases, J shed 4 bases, and the junction held 2 bases outside the gene matches. Germline-derived CDR1 and CDR2 are PRHDT and FYEKMQ (reference sequence). The CDR3 runs 14 residues. The CDR3 DNA is TGTGCCAGCAGCTTACGGGGACAGAATCAGCCCCAGCATTTT. Protein: CASSLRGQNQPQHF.

This clonotype has at least ten counts. V usage is TRBV5-1 and J usage is TRBJ2-3, with D perhaps matching TRBD1 (6 bases). V lost 2 bases and J lost 0, with 13 bases in between. CDR1 is SGHRS and CDR2 is YFSETQ in the germline V gene. The CDR3 extends over 16 amino acids. CDR3 in DNA: TGCGCCAGCAGCTTTACGGACAGCCTCAGCACAGATACGCAGTATTTT. It encodes CASSFTDSLSTDTQYF.

The CDR3 loop is CATSDLGQGGAGELFF. The CDR3 DNA is TGTGCCACCAGTGATTTGGGGCAGGGGGGAGCCGGGGAGCTGTTTTTT. The rearrangement joins TRBV24-1 to TRBJ2-2, with D maybe TRBD1 (7 bases). Trimming left V 0 bases short and J 6 bases short, with 13 bases between. Germline-derived CDR1 and CDR2 are KGHDR and SFDVKD. The CDR3 is made up of 16 amino acids.

With regard to this clonotype: A much larger clonotype is one base distant, so this may be a read error. V gene TRBV28 combines with J gene TRBJ2-7; D is undetermined. CDR3 length: 11 residues. In germline, CDR1 is MDHEN, CDR2 SYDVKM. V lost 8 bases to trimming and J lost 7 bases, with 12 bases between them. The CDR3 protein is CASGTTAEQYF. In nucleotides, the CDR3 is TGTGCCAGCGGAACCACAGCAGAGCAGTACTTC.

This clonotype came up many times. The rearrangement links TRBV28 to TRBJ2-1; D is ambiguous. This CDR3 is built from 12 residues. Germline V gene data show CDR1 as MDHEN and CDR2 as SYDVKM. V lost 5 bases and J lost 10, with 12 bases in between. CDR3 sequence (DNA): TGTGCCAGCAGTGGGATACTGAACGAGCAGTTCTTC. This gives the protein CASSGILNEQFF.

The chain uses TRBV6-2 or TRBV6-3 and TRBJ1-5, with 11 bases that match TRBD1. Germline V CDR1 and CDR2: MNHEY, SVGEGT. The CDR3 is made up of 15 amino acids. V trimming: 4 bases; J trimming: 6 bases; junction bases outside the gene matches: 5. CDR3 bases: TGTGCCAGCAGTTTGGACAGGGGGCTTTTTCAGCCCCAGCATTTT. As protein: CASSLDRGLFQPQHF.

This clonotype was detected ten times or more. As DNA, the CDR3 is TGTGCCAGCAGTTTATTCGGGGAACTCAGCTCCTACGAGCAGTACTTC. It is translated as CASSLFGELSSYEQYF. The J gene is TRBJ2-7, the V gene TRBV28; D may be TRBD2 (5 bases). Germline-derived CDR1 and CDR2 are MDHEN and SYDVKM. Trimming took off 1 base at V and 0 bases at J, with 13 bases between the two ends. The CDR3 is 16 amino acids.